The 4 T cell receptor beta chains below were found in one sample sequenced in a study of PD-1 blockade in classical Hodgkin lymphoma (dated by TCRdb to the early 2020s). This specimen's time point label, interpreted: cycle 1 day 1 (C1D1), immediately before nivolumab initiation. Relapse after autologous stem cell transplantation had occurred in all trial patients, and cohorts A, B and C were distinguished by prior brentuximab vedotin exposure. Libraries came from the immunoSEQ multiplex PCR assay. TCRdb took over this immuneACCESS table, retaining in-frame rearrangements with V and J assigned. Such tables are incomplete; in checked studies, under half of the missing clones stem from an unresolved V gene, and the remainder is unexplained. Counted in this sample were tens of thousands of clones; roughly 89% of them appeared once. The ten largest clonotypes hold under 25% of the sample. The sample was peripheral blood mononuclear cells (PBMCs), taken at baseline. The receptors here all came from a human donor with classical Hodgkin lymphoma.

This chain joins TRBV19 and TRBJ2-7, with 7 bases fitting TRBD2. This CDR3 is built from 15 residues. J was trimmed by 0 bases and V by 3 bases; bases with no gene match: 5. Germline CDR1 LNHDA, CDR2 SQIVND (reference sequence). The CDR3 DNA follows: TGTGCCAGTAGTATGTTCGGGGGGAGCTCCTACGAGCAGTACTTC. It yields the protein CASSMFGGSSYEQYF.

The CDR3 DNA follows: TGTGCCGTTGGTCAGGGGACTAGCGGGAGGGCCCGGACAGATACGCAGTATTTT. This encodes CAVGQGTSGRARTDTQYF. This chain joins TRBV10-3 and TRBJ2-3; the match to TRBD2 covers 16 bases. Germline values: CDR1 ENHRY, CDR2 SYGVKD. The J segment lost 3 bases and the V segment lost 11 bases, leaving 14 bases of the junction unmatched. The CDR3 totals 18 residues.

V usage is TRBV18 and J usage is TRBJ1-2, with D unclear. Per germline, CDR1 KGHSH and CDR2 LQKENI. CDR3 length equals 13 residues. The V gene lost 4 bases and the J gene lost 2 bases, with 8 bases spanning the gap. The CDR3 bases are TGTGCCAGCTCACTTTCGGTGAACTATGGCTACACCTTC. Translation gives CASSLSVNYGYTF.

The chain carries TRBV4-2 and TRBJ1-6; unclear D gene. V lost 3 bases to trimming and J lost 8 bases, with 38 bases between them. This CDR3 comprises 23 residues. The germline gives CDR1 LGHNA, CDR2 YNFKEQ. CDR3 sequence reads: CASSHIKGSRGRGASWEDSPLHF. The CDR3 DNA reads as TGTGCCAGCAGCCACATAAAGGGATCCCGAGGGCGCGGAGCGAGTTGGGAGGATTCACCCCTCCACTTT.